This TCR beta chain was profiled in a study of technical replicates of blood from a handful of donors. The data were produced by immunoSEQ multiplex PCR, yet TCRdb's version contains in-frame clones alone and is incomplete. The data contain fewer than 110,000 clones, around 96% of them seen just once; the ten biggest clones take up roughly 0.21%. The CDR3 is made up of 19 amino acids. Germline loops: CDR1 SGHRS, CDR2 YFSETQ. J lost 3 bases, V lost 2 bases, and 18 bases had no gene match. The chain links TRBV5-1 to TRBJ2-3; 7 bases align to TRBD2. Sequencing input: T cells isolated from PBMCs. The source of this sequence is a human donor in good health. In DNA form, the CDR3 reads TGCGCCAGCAGCTTCGAAGGTGTTAAGGCGGGAGCCTGGACAGATACGCAGTATTTT. This sequence encodes CASSFEGVKAGAWTDTQYF.